Listed below are T cell receptor beta chains from one sample, sequenced in a study of blood T cell repertoires in COVID-19. Produced via immunoSEQ multiplex PCR; TCRdb's table is partial and in-frame only. There are 250,000 to 400,000 clones in the sample; approximately 88% occur only once, and 4% to 6% lies in the top ten. What was sequenced was PBMCs or T cells enriched from blood (not recorded which). The receptors derive from a man aged 60-69 years who had recovered from COVID-19. Both conserved end residues are part of each CDR3. A D gene is named only where the DNA matches it firmly. Only part of the rows carry a size: once, few, many, or a class if the clone is expanded.

d_call,j_call,clone_size,v_call,cdr3_nt,cdr3_aa
NA,TRBJ1-4,NA,TRBV4-1,TGCGCCAGCAGCCAAGCCGGGACAAATAATGAAAAACTGTTTTTT,CASSQAGTNNEKLFF
NA,TRBJ1-6,NA,TRBV6-5,TGTGCCAGCAGTTACGGCGACAGCTATAATTCACCCCTCCACTTT,CASSYGDSYNSPLHF
NA,TRBJ2-5,once,TRBV9,TGTGCCAGCAGCGTAGGCCCCGGGGAGACCCAGTACTTC,CASSVGPGETQYF
TRBD2,TRBJ2-7,NA,TRBV18,TGTGCCAGCTCACCCCTCACGACTAGCGGGAGGGCAGTATGGGTCGAGCAGTACTTC,CASSPLTTSGRAVWVEQYF
TRBD2,TRBJ2-3,NA,TRBV3-1/TRBV3-2,TGTGCCAGCAGCCGAGACTTCGGACTAGGAATCACAGATACGCAGTATTTT,CASSRDFGLGITDTQYF
TRBD2,TRBJ2-1,NA,TRBV5-1,TGCGCCAGCAGCTTGGGACTAGCGGACAATGAGCAGTTCTTC,CASSLGLADNEQFF
NA,TRBJ1-1,NA,TRBV29-1,TGCAGCGCCGGACGACGGGATCCCAACACTGAAGCTTTCTTT,CSAGRRDPNTEAFF
TRBD1,TRBJ2-5,NA,TRBV5-8,TGTGCCAGCAGCCCTACCGGGACAGGGTTCGTTTTGGGGCAAGAGACCCAGTACTTC,CASSPTGTGFVLGQETQYF
TRBD2,TRBJ2-7,NA,TRBV12-3/TRBV12-4,TGTGCCAGCACGGGGGGAGGAGACGAGCAGTACTTC,CASTGGGDEQYF
NA,TRBJ2-7,NA,TRBV5-5,TGTGCCAGCAGCATCCGCGTGGAGCAGTACTTC,CASSIRVEQYF
TRBD1,TRBJ1-2,NA,TRBV19,TGTGCCAGTAGTATAGACGGACAGGGGGCGTATGGCTACACCTTC,CASSIDGQGAYGYTF
TRBD2,TRBJ2-7,once,TRBV6-2/TRBV6-3,TGTGCCAGCAGTTACTCGGGACTAGGCTCCTACGAGCAGTACTTC,CASSYSGLGSYEQYF
TRBD2,TRBJ2-7,NA,TRBV5-1,TGCGCCAGCAGCTGGACTCTAGCGGGAGGAGGGTACGAGCAGTACTTC,CASSWTLAGGGYEQYF
NA,TRBJ1-5,once,TRBV19,TGTGCCAGTAGTATAGATCAGGGGTTGAAGCCCCAGCATTTT,CASSIDQGLKPQHF